The 14 T cell receptor beta chains reported below all come from one sample, sequenced in a study of T-cell memory formation after mild COVID-19. Via MiXCR, TCRdb re-called the 5' RACE reads, giving one row per CDR3 protein. The repertoire holds approximately 54,000 distinct CDR3 sequences, with more than 10% as singletons. Sequenced sample: PBMCs or a T cell subset sorted from them (not recorded which). The source is a young man who had mild COVID-19 (a few samples of this study predate the infection). Cell type and time point are not known.

The chain employs TRBV18 and TRBJ1-3, with D maybe TRBD1 (6 bases). Germline lookup yields CDR1 KGHSH and CDR2 LQKENI. The CDR3 runs 15 residues. The V and J ends lost 4 bases and 4 bases respectively, with 14 bases between them. This CDR3 is CASSLSGTIGNTIYF. In DNA, the CDR3 is TGTGCCAGCTCACTGTCCGGGACAATCGGAAACACCATATATTTT.

Only a few counts were recorded for this clonotype. This chain links TRBV6-1 with TRBJ1-2; 7 positions match TRBD1. J lost 7 bases, V lost 5 bases, and 10 bases had no gene match. Germline values: CDR1 MNHNS, CDR2 SASEGT. The CDR3 contains 14 residues. The CDR3 protein is CASSQWTGLIGYTF. The CDR3 DNA is TGTGCCAGCAGTCAATGGACAGGTCTTATTGGCTACACCTTC.

This sequence joins TRBV4-1 and TRBJ2-2, with D tentatively TRBD1 (6 bases). This CDR3 contains 13 residues. The germline V and J ends were trimmed by 0 bases and 17 bases, with 16 bases remaining between them. CDR1 is MGHRA, CDR2 YSYEKL, per germline. The CDR3 DNA reads as TGCGCCAGCAGCCAAGAAAGTATCACAGGGCTATTTTTT. Translated, it gives CASSQESITGLFF.

The chain recombines TRBV7-2 with TRBJ2-3; TRBD2 might be the D (7 bases). Germline CDR1 reads SGHTA; CDR2 reads FQGNSA. The CDR3 is 16 residues long. The V gene lost 5 bases and the J gene lost 3 bases, with 18 bases spanning the gap. The CDR3 loop reads CASSDGGAGATDTQYF. DNA for the CDR3: TGTGCCAGCAGCGATGGTGGCGCGGGGGCTACAGATACGCAGTATTTT.

The genes are TRBV4-3 and TRBJ1-4; 9 positions agree with TRBD1. Per the germline V gene, CDR1 is LGHNA and CDR2 is YSLEER. The CDR3 extends over 16 amino acids. J gave up 8 bases and V 4 bases, and 11 bases lay outside the gene matches. The CDR3 sequence is CASSPDPGQGGEKLFF. The DNA for the CDR3 is TGCGCCAGCAGCCCAGATCCGGGACAGGGCGGCGAAAAACTGTTTTTT.

This clonotype was detected many times. The V gene is TRBV4-1, the J gene TRBJ2-4; D is ambiguous. The length of the CDR3 is 13 residues. From germline, CDR1 is MGHRA and CDR2 YSYEKL. Trimming took off 4 bases at V and 5 bases at J, with 9 bases between the two ends. CDR3 residues: CASSLDDQNIQYF. The CDR3 coding sequence is TGCGCCAGCAGCCTCGACGACCAAAACATTCAGTACTTC.

The chain is built from TRBV7-3 and TRBJ1-1; 7 nucleotides align to TRBD1. J was trimmed by 0 bases and V by 5 bases; bases with no gene match: 6. This CDR3 region has 15 residues. Germline V lookup: CDR1 SGHTA, CDR2 FQGTGA. CDR3 DNA: TGTGCCAGCAGCCCGGTAGGGGGCATGAACACTGAAGCTTTCTTT. Translation gives CASSPVGGMNTEAFF.

The chain combines TRBV5-6 with TRBJ1-1, with D tentatively TRBD1 (5 bases). CDR3 length: 15 residues. V lost 0 bases to trimming and J lost 1 base, with 10 bases between them. The germline CDR1 and CDR2 sequences are SGHDT and YYEEEE. The CDR3, as DNA: TGTGCCAGCAGCTTGGTCAGGGTTACGAACACTGAAGCTTTCTTT. Protein sequence: CASSLVRVTNTEAFF.

The rearrangement links TRBV6-6 to TRBJ1-1; D is possibly TRBD1 (5 bases). This CDR3 is built from 13 residues. Deletions cut 2 bases from V and 3 bases from J, with 7 bases between. Per germline, CDR1 MNHNY and CDR2 SVGAGI (reference sequence). CDR3 coding DNA: TGTGCCAGCAGTTACCTGGGGGACACTGAAGCTTTCTTT. This encodes CASSYLGDTEAFF.

This clonotype has a handful of counts. V usage is TRBV11-2 and J usage is TRBJ2-3, with D perhaps TRBD2 (5 bases). This CDR3 has 14 residues. V was trimmed by 6 bases and J by 2 bases, leaving 12 bases between them. Germline CDR1 is SGHAT and CDR2 is FQNNGV. CDR3 amino acids: CASSWGVLTDTQYF. The CDR3 DNA sequence: TGTGCCAGCAGTTGGGGAGTGCTCACAGATACGCAGTATTTT.

This chain connects TRBV5-6 to TRBJ2-5, with 7 bases lining up with TRBD1. Germline loops: CDR1 SGHDT, CDR2 YYEEEE. This CDR3 region has 15 residues. V trimming: 1 base; J trimming: 0 bases; junction bases outside the gene matches: 3. The CDR3 reads CASSLRGLYQETQYF. The DNA of the CDR3 is TGTGCCAGCAGCTTGAGGGGGCTGTACCAAGAGACCCAGTACTTC. Full variable domain (remainder filled in from reference TRBV5-6 and TRBJ2-5): DAGVTQSPTHLIKTRGQQVTLRCSPKSGHDTVSWYQQALGQGPQFIFQYYEEEERQRGNFPDRFSGHQFPNYSSELNVNALLLGDSALYLCASSLRGLYQETQYFGPGTRLLVL.

In its sample, this clonotype was seen a few times. This chain joins TRBV12-3 or TRBV12-4 and TRBJ1-1; tentative D call: TRBD1 (5 bases). The V end was cut by 5 bases, the J end by 2 bases, with 9 bases between. This CDR3 has 13 amino acids. The CDR3 reads CASSPQENTEAFF. Here the CDR3 DNA reads TGTGCCAGCAGTCCACAGGAAAACACTGAAGCTTTCTTT.

This clonotype was observed a few times. The chain couples TRBV12-3 or TRBV12-4 to TRBJ2-3, with 10 positions matching TRBD2. This CDR3 contains 16 residues. The J segment lost 4 bases and the V segment lost 6 bases, leaving 10 bases of the junction unmatched. Here the CDR3 reads CASSQSGGAQSDTQYF. In DNA form, the CDR3 reads TGTGCCAGCAGCCAGAGCGGGGGGGCGCAGTCAGATACGCAGTATTTT.

This clonotype was seen at least ten times. V and J are TRBV3-1 and TRBJ2-2; TRBD2 aligns across 11 bases. The V segment lost 4 bases and the J segment 4 bases; nucleotides outside the gene matches: 8. Per germline, CDR1 LGHDT and CDR2 YNNKEL (reference sequence). The CDR3 extends over 17 amino acids. This CDR3 reads CASSPHTSGGVTGELFF. The CDR3, as DNA: TGTGCCAGCAGCCCTCATACTAGCGGGGGCGTCACCGGGGAGCTGTTTTTT.